The 19 T cell receptor beta chains below were found in one sample sequenced in a study of T-cell memory formation after mild COVID-19. TCRdb redid the calling of the 5' RACE reads with MiXCR, one entry per CDR3 protein. This repertoire shows 410,000 or so distinct CDR3 sequences, 23% found once; its top ten account for about an eighth. The sample consisted of PBMCs or a T cell subset sorted from them (not recorded which). These receptors originate from an adult woman who had mild COVID-19 (a few samples of this study predate the infection). Cell type and time point are not known.

The chain has TRBV5-1 and TRBJ2-7, with 7 bases aligning to TRBD1. Germline trimming cut 4 bases from V and 5 bases from J; bases unmatched to any gene: 3. This CDR3 contains 12 residues. CDR1 and CDR2 from the germline V gene are SGHRS and YFSETQ. This CDR3 reads CASSIQGHEQYF. The CDR3 DNA is TGCGCCAGCAGCATACAGGGGCACGAGCAGTACTTC.

This clonotype occurred many times. The chain is built from TRBV4-2 and TRBJ1-1; possible D gene TRBD1, 6 bases. V lost 4 bases and J 1 base, leaving 10 bases between the germline ends. Looked up from germline, CDR1 is LGHNA and CDR2 is YNFKEQ. The CDR3 contains 14 residues. CDR3 sequence reads: CASSPDSKNTEAFF. In DNA form, the CDR3 reads TGTGCCAGCAGCCCGGACAGTAAGAACACTGAAGCTTTCTTT.

The chain uses TRBV2 and TRBJ1-5, with D unresolved. Germline V gene lookup returns CDR1 SNHLY and CDR2 FYNNEI. V gave up 4 bases and J gave up 1 base, with 5 bases separating them. The CDR3 runs 13 residues. The CDR3 nucleotides read TGTGCCAGCAGTGGCCCCAGCAATCAGCCCCAGCATTTT. It encodes CASSGPSNQPQHF.

The chain couples TRBV7-6 to TRBJ2-5; the D gene is possibly TRBD2 (6 bases). V was clipped by 1 base and J by 2 bases, with 11 bases between them. From germline, CDR1 is SGHVS and CDR2 FNYEAQ. This CDR3 spans 15 amino acids. The CDR3, as DNA: TGTGCCAGCAGCTTAGGTGGAGGGTGGCAAGAGACCCAGTACTTC. Translating gives CASSLGGGWQETQYF.

J is TRBJ2-7 and V is TRBV20-1; 10 nucleotides match TRBD2. The CDR3 has 15 amino acids. V lost 3 bases and J lost 4; bases outside the gene matches: 9. Germline assignment: CDR1 DFQATT and CDR2 SNEGSKA (reference sequence). The CDR3 here is CSASPQAGGPYEQYF. The CDR3 DNA sequence: TGCAGTGCTAGTCCCCAAGCGGGAGGGCCTTACGAGCAGTACTTC.

This clonotype has more than one count but fewer than ten. J is TRBJ2-7 and V is TRBV7-9; D is perhaps TRBD1 (6 bases). The CDR3 sequence is 12 residues long. Trimming shortened V by 6 bases and J by 6 bases, and 12 bases separated the two germline ends. Per germline, CDR1 SEHNR and CDR2 FQNEAQ (reference sequence). CDR3 nucleotide sequence: TGTGCCAGCAGTTTCGGACAGCCCGAGCAGTACTTC. Amino acid sequence: CASSFGQPEQYF.

The chain is built from TRBV29-1 and TRBJ2-7, with 9 positions matching TRBD1. The length of the CDR3 is 14 residues. CDR1 is SQVTM and CDR2 is ANQGSEA in the germline V gene. V was pared by 6 bases and J by 3 bases, with 9 bases of the junction left unmatched. This CDR3 is CSVTGTGIFYEQYF. CDR3 DNA sequence: TGCAGCGTGACCGGGACAGGGATCTTCTACGAGCAGTACTTC.

This clonotype occurred a few times. This chain uses TRBV6-6 with TRBJ2-6; 12 positions match TRBD1. With V trimmed by 1 base and J by 4 bases, 8 bases remained unmatched. Germline CDR1 reads MNHNY; CDR2 reads SVGAGI (reference sequence). CDR3 length: 19 amino acids. The CDR3 is CASSYWAGQGASGANVLTF. CDR3 nucleotides: TGTGCCAGCAGTTACTGGGCGGGACAGGGGGCATCAGGGGCCAACGTCCTGACTTTC.

The sample holds one count of this clonotype. The J gene is TRBJ2-7, the V gene TRBV2; D possibly corresponds to TRBD1 (5 bases). Germline V gene sequence: CDR1 SNHLY, CDR2 FYNNEI. V dropped 5 bases and J dropped 5 bases, with 16 bases sitting between them. The CDR3 sequence is 14 residues long. As DNA, the CDR3 is TGTGCCAGCAGTAGAATAAGACAGATCGACGAGCAGTACTTC. Encoded protein: CASSRIRQIDEQYF.

This clonotype has a count of ten or more. This chain links TRBV24-1 with TRBJ2-1, with D possibly matching TRBD2 (5 bases). Trimming cost V 1 base and J 6 bases, with 15 bases left between them. Germline V gene lookup returns CDR1 KGHDR and CDR2 SFDVKD. The CDR3 has 16 amino acids. The CDR3 DNA is TGTGCCACCAGTGATTTCGACGGCAAGAGGGCCAATGAGCAGTTCTTC. Its protein is CATSDFDGKRANEQFF.

This clonotype was detected a few times. This sequence joins TRBV27 and TRBJ2-7; TRBD1 aligns across 7 bases. The germline V gene has CDR1 MNHEY and CDR2 SMNVEV (reference sequence). Trimming removed 4 bases from V and 4 bases from J; junction bases left unmatched: 10. This CDR3 contains 15 residues. This CDR3 reads CASSSPGTVGYEQYF. In DNA, the CDR3 is TGTGCCAGCAGTTCGCCCGGGACAGTGGGGTACGAGCAGTACTTC.

This chain connects TRBV5-1 to TRBJ2-7; no reliable D call. From germline, CDR1 is SGHRS and CDR2 YFSETQ. The CDR3 runs 14 residues. Trimming left V 3 bases short and J 0 bases short, with 10 bases between. The CDR3 DNA is TGCGCCAGCAGCTGGATCTTAAACTCCTACGAGCAGTACTTC. Translation: CASSWILNSYEQYF.

This sequence joins TRBV29-1 and TRBJ1-5; 7 positions match TRBD1. Germline loops: CDR1 SQVTM, CDR2 ANQGSEA. The trim removed 1 base at V and 4 bases at J, leaving 4 bases unmatched. The CDR3 has 14 amino acids. This CDR3 reads CSVEVQGDNQPQHF. The CDR3 region has the DNA TGCAGCGTTGAAGTTCAGGGGGATAATCAGCCCCAGCATTTT.

The chain has TRBV20-1 and TRBJ1-1; D gene ambiguous. This CDR3 has 12 residues. Germline CDR1 DFQATT, CDR2 SNEGSKA (reference sequence). V was clipped by 5 bases and J by 1 base, with 8 bases between them. The CDR3 DNA reads TGCAGTGCTCGTTCAGGGAACACTGAAGCTTTCTTT. As protein: CSARSGNTEAFF.

This clonotype was counted only a few times. This chain uses TRBV5-1 with TRBJ2-3, with D perhaps matching TRBD2 (5 bases). The CDR3 sequence is 19 residues long. Trimming shortened V by 0 bases and J by 3 bases, and 23 bases separated the two germline ends. The germline CDR1 and CDR2 sequences are SGHRS and YFSETQ. The CDR3 here is CASSLGSAPGVGGTDTQYF. For the CDR3, the DNA is TGCGCCAGCAGCTTGGGCAGCGCCCCCGGCGTTGGCGGGACAGATACGCAGTATTTT.

The chain uses TRBV5-6 and TRBJ2-4; no definite D call. Looked up from germline, CDR1 is SGHDT and CDR2 is YYEEEE. The V end lost 4 bases, the J end lost 7 bases, and 12 bases lay between the germline ends. The CDR3 spans 13 residues. The CDR3 is CASSEVSANIQYF. The CDR3 nucleotides read TGTGCCAGCAGCGAAGTTTCAGCTAACATTCAGTACTTC.

The CDR3 nucleotides read TGTGCCAGCAGTGTCAGGGGCGGGTATCAGCCCCAGCATTTT. Its translation is CASSVRGGYQPQHF. This chain uses TRBV12-3 or TRBV12-4 with TRBJ1-5; D is perhaps TRBD1 (6 bases). This CDR3 is 14 amino acids long. V was pared by 5 bases and J by 5 bases, with 13 bases between.

This clonotype was observed a handful of times. This rearrangement joins TRBV20-1 to TRBJ2-4, with TRBD2 matching 7 bases. This CDR3 is 16 amino acids long. The V gene's germline CDR1 is DFQATT and CDR2 SNEGSKA (reference sequence). Trimming took 5 bases from V and 0 from J; bases not matched to a gene: 10. In DNA, the CDR3 is TGCAGTGCTCCGATACCCATAGCGGGAGCCAAAAACATTCAGTACTTC. It codes for CSAPIPIAGAKNIQYF.

This chain links TRBV7-9 with TRBJ2-1; TRBD1 matches at 11 bases. The CDR3 contains 14 residues. Germline values: CDR1 SEHNR, CDR2 FQNEAQ (reference sequence). With V trimmed by 5 bases and J by 9 bases, 6 bases remained unmatched. CDR3 DNA sequence: TGTGCCAGCAGCCCATGGACAGGGGGCGGTGAGCAGTTCTTC. Translated, it gives CASSPWTGGGEQFF. The entire variable domain, with the rest obtained from reference TRBV7-9 and TRBJ2-1, is as follows: DTGVSQNPRHKITKRGQNVTFRCDPISEHNRLYWYRQTLGQGPEFLTYFQNEAQLEKSRLLSDRFSAERPKGSFSTLEIQRTEQGDSAMYLCASSPWTGGGEQFFGPGTRLTVL.